A single sample is the source of the 17 T cell receptor beta chains below, sequenced in a study of somatic mutations in cytotoxic T cells in rheumatoid arthritis (dated by TCRdb to about 2017). The library was generated by the immunoSEQ multiplex PCR assay. TCRdb provides this immuneACCESS table in a form limited to in-frame rearrangements. Some clones are lacking; in checked studies, under half of them reflect an unresolved V gene, and why the rest are absent is not known. The sample records roughly 35,000 clones, less than 85% of which are singletons. The ten top clones hold 3.2% of the sample. Material: CD8+ T cells sorted from blood. Receptors were obtained from a middle-aged man in good health.

The chain combines TRBV6-1 with TRBJ1-3; 7 bases fit TRBD1. This CDR3 has 16 residues. V was pared by 3 bases and J by 0 bases, with 5 bases of the junction left unmatched. Germline V gene lookup returns CDR1 MNHNS and CDR2 SASEGT. The CDR3 DNA reads as TGTGCCAGCAGTGAGCGACAGGGCGTCTCTGGAAACACCATATATTTT. Its translation: CASSERQGVSGNTIYF.

This clone was found once. The chain carries TRBV9 and TRBJ2-1, with D maybe TRBD1 (5 bases). CDR3 length equals 15 residues. Germline assignment: CDR1 SGDLS and CDR2 YYNGEE. The ends were cut back, 6 bases at V and 6 bases at J, with 19 bases in the middle. For the CDR3, the DNA is TGTGCCAGCACCCCTGACAGTAGGGGCCTCAATGAGCAGTTCTTC. As protein: CASTPDSRGLNEQFF. The complete variable domain, with remaining parts taken from reference TRBV9 and TRBJ2-1, reads DSGVTQTPKHLITATGQRVTLRCSPRSGDLSVYWYQQSLDQGLQFLIQYYNGEERAKGNILERFSAQQFPDLHSELNLSSLELGDSALYFCASTPDSRGLNEQFFGPGTRLTVL.

The chain couples TRBV7-9 to TRBJ2-7; the D is unclear. Per germline, CDR1 SEHNR and CDR2 FQNEAQ (reference sequence). The CDR3 is 16 amino acids. V was clipped by 5 bases and J by 8 bases, with 25 bases between them. As DNA, the CDR3 is TGTGCCAGCAGCCCACCGTGGGGTATAGACGTATTCAAGCAGTACTTC. It translates to CASSPPWGIDVFKQYF.

The V and J genes are TRBV28 and TRBJ2-3; D perhaps matches TRBD1 (5 bases). Trimming removed 5 bases from V and 2 bases from J, with 11 bases in between. Germline loops: CDR1 MDHEN, CDR2 SYDVKM. This CDR3 has 14 amino acids. DNA of the CDR3: TGTGCCAGCAGTCCCACGACAGACACAGATACGCAGTATTTT. This translates into CASSPTTDTDTQYF.

This clone was seen only a few times. The chain employs TRBV5-1 and TRBJ2-7, with D hard to call. Germline CDR1 and CDR2: SGHRS and YFSETQ. Trimming pared 1 base from V and 2 bases from J, leaving 4 bases between. The CDR3 has 12 amino acids. The CDR3 region has the DNA TGCGCCAGCAGCTTGAATGCCTACGAGCAGTACTTC. It specifies CASSLNAYEQYF.

The CDR3 sequence: CASSIAGRLDEQYF. In nucleotides, the CDR3 is TGTGCCAGTAGTATAGCAGGGCGACTCGACGAGCAGTACTTC. V gene TRBV19 combines with J gene TRBJ2-7; TRBD1 is a possible D gene (5 bases). This CDR3 region has 14 residues. Germline loops: CDR1 LNHDA, CDR2 SQIVND (reference sequence). V lost 1 base to trimming and J lost 5 bases, with 12 bases between them.

V gene TRBV5-5 combines with J gene TRBJ1-5; unclear D gene. The CDR3 loop spans 13 amino acids. Per germline, CDR1 SGHKS and CDR2 YYEKEE (reference sequence). V lost 0 bases and J 7 bases, leaving 8 bases between the germline ends. CDR3: CASSLVGVQPQHF. Here the CDR3 DNA reads TGTGCCAGCAGCTTGGTGGGTGTCCAGCCCCAGCATTTT. Variable domain in full (rest from reference TRBV5-5 and TRBJ1-5): DAGVTQSPTHLIKTRGQQVTLRCSPISGHKSVSWYQQVLGQGPQFIFQYYEKEERGRGNFPDRFSARQFPNYSSELNVNALLLGDSALYLCASSLVGVQPQHFGDGTRLSIL.

This clone was observed once. This chain joins TRBV4-1 and TRBJ2-1; a weak D match, TRBD2 (6 bases). The CDR3 sequence is 14 residues long. Germline assignment: CDR1 MGHRA and CDR2 YSYEKL. Trimming shortened V by 4 bases and J by 9 bases, and 16 bases separated the two germline ends. The CDR3 nucleotides read TGCGCCAGCAGCCTGGGAGGACTGGAAGGTGAGCAGTTCTTC. Translation: CASSLGGLEGEQFF.

The rearrangement links TRBV14 to TRBJ2-5, with D perhaps TRBD1 (5 bases). Germline V gives CDR1 SGHDN, CDR2 FVKESK. The CDR3 has 15 residues. Trimming removed 0 bases at V and 5 bases at J, with 13 bases between. This chain's CDR3 is CASSQDGAFTETQYF. The CDR3 nucleotides read TGTGCCAGCAGCCAAGATGGGGCCTTTACGGAGACCCAGTACTTC.

Sample share makes this clone medium-sized. The rearrangement uses TRBV6-1 and TRBJ2-2; D is possibly TRBD1 (5 bases). This CDR3 comprises 13 residues. The V gene's germline CDR1 is MNHNS and CDR2 SASEGT. Trimming shortened V by 7 bases and J by 7 bases, and 13 bases separated the two germline ends. CDR3 loop: CASTTQDYGELFF. In DNA, the CDR3 is TGTGCCAGCACTACACAGGATTACGGGGAGCTGTTTTTT.

V gene TRBV11-2 combines with J gene TRBJ2-2, with D possibly being TRBD2 (5 bases). The CDR3 totals 15 residues. Germline-derived CDR1 and CDR2 are SGHAT and FQNNGV. Trimming removed 5 bases at V and 7 bases at J, with 17 bases between. CDR3 DNA: TGTGCCAGCAGCGGAGGTGGAGTTAGGTTCGGGGAGCTGTTTTTT. Protein: CASSGGGVRFGELFF. Using reference TRBV11-2 and TRBJ2-2 for the parts outside the CDR3, the full variable domain is EAGVAQSPRYKIIEKRQSVAFWCNPISGHATLYWYQQILGQGPKLLIQFQNNGVVDDSQLPKDRFSAERLKGVDSTLKIQPAKLEDSAVYLCASSGGGVRFGELFFGEGSRLTVL.

This sequence joins TRBV11-2 and TRBJ2-2; no clear D gene. Trimming took off 6 bases at V and 0 bases at J, with 2 bases between the two ends. Germline V gene data show CDR1 as SGHAT and CDR2 as FQNNGV. This CDR3 comprises 12 residues. For the CDR3, the DNA is TGTGCCAGCAGTTCGAACACCGGGGAGCTGTTTTTT. Its protein product is CASSSNTGELFF.

The sample holds one count of this clone. The chain joins TRBV4-1 to TRBJ2-7; 12 positions match TRBD2. The trim removed 3 bases at V and 1 base at J, leaving 1 base unmatched. Germline CDR1 reads MGHRA; CDR2 reads YSYEKL. The CDR3 extends over 15 amino acids. Written as DNA, the CDR3 is TGCGCCAGCAGCCACCTAGCGGGAGGGTCCTACGAGCAGTACTTC. It encodes CASSHLAGGSYEQYF.

The V and J genes are TRBV28 and TRBJ2-1, with D tentatively TRBD2 (5 bases). Trimming left V 4 bases short and J 4 bases short, with 11 bases between. Per germline, CDR1 MDHEN and CDR2 SYDVKM. CDR3 length equals 14 residues. CDR3 bases: TGTGCCAGCAGTTCACCGGGAACATACAATGAGCAGTTCTTC. As protein: CASSSPGTYNEQFF.

The rearrangement links TRBV4-1 to TRBJ1-2; D possibly corresponds to TRBD1 (5 bases). CDR1 is MGHRA, CDR2 YSYEKL, per germline. This CDR3 region has 16 residues. The V and J ends lost 4 bases and 2 bases respectively, with 17 bases between them. CDR3 sequence reads: CASSLTQAGGNYGYTF. The DNA for the CDR3 is TGCGCCAGCAGCCTAACTCAGGCCGGGGGGAACTATGGCTACACCTTC.

V usage is TRBV28 and J usage is TRBJ2-7; TRBD2 aligns across 9 bases. The junction had 5 bases not matched to a gene; V was cut back by 6 bases and J by 2 bases. CDR3 length: 14 amino acids. The germline CDR1 and CDR2 sequences are MDHEN and SYDVKM. For the CDR3, the DNA is TGTGCCAGCAGCCTAGCGGGGCTTACCTACGAGCAGTACTTC. This encodes CASSLAGLTYEQYF.

This clone was observed a few times. The rearrangement joins TRBV4-1 to TRBJ2-7; 9 bases align to TRBD2. The length of the CDR3 is 15 residues. The V segment lost 1 base and the J segment 2 bases; nucleotides outside the gene matches: 3. Germline V gene lookup returns CDR1 MGHRA and CDR2 YSYEKL. The CDR3 DNA reads as TGCGCCAGCAGCCAAGTCTCTAGCGGGACCTACGAGCAGTACTTC. This codes for CASSQVSSGTYEQYF.